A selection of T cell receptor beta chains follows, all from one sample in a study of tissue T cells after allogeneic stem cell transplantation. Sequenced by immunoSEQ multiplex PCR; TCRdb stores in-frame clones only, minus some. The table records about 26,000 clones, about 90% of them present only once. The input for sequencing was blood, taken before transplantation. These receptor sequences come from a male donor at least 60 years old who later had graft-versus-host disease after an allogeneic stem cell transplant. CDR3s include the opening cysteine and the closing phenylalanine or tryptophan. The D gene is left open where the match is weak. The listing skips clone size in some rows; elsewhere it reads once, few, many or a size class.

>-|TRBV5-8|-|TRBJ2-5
TGTGCCAGCAGCCTCCGGGGCCCCCAGTACTTC
CASSLRGPQYF
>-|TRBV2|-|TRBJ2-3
TGTGCCAGCAGTGGGACCTTCGGAACAGATACGCAGTATTTT
CASSGTFGTDTQYF
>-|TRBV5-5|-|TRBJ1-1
TGTGCCAGCAGCTTAGACCAGGGGCGGACTGAAGCTTTCTTT
CASSLDQGRTEAFF
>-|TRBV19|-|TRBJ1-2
TGTGCCAGTAGTAAGGCAGGGTGGGGTGGCTACACCTTC
CASSKAGWGGYTF
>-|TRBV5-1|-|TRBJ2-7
TGCGCCAGCAGCTTAGGACAGCCGAGGGGTGGGCAGTACTTC
CASSLGQPRGGQYF
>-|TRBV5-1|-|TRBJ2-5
TGCGCCAGCAGCTTGGGGGACTTCCAAGAGACCCAGTACTTC
CASSLGDFQETQYF
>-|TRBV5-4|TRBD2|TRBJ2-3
TGTGCCAGCAGCTTGAGGAGCGGGGGGGCATCAGATACGCAGTATTTT
CASSLRSGGASDTQYF
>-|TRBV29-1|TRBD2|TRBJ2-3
TGCAGCGTTGAAGCGGGACTAGCGAGCACAGATACGCAGTATTTT
CSVEAGLASTDTQYF
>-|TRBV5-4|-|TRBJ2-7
TGTGCCAGCAGCTTGGACAGGGTTCCCGAGCAGTACTTC
CASSLDRVPEQYF
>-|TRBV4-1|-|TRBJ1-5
TGCGCCAGCAGCCAAGGCCGATTAGGGACAAGCAATCAGCCCCAGCATTTT
CASSQGRLGTSNQPQHF
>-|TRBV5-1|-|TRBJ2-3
TGCGCCAGCAGCTCACCTAGCACAGATACGCAGTATTTT
CASSSPSTDTQYF
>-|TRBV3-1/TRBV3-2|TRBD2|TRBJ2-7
TGTGCCAGCAGTCCTGGACTAGCGGGGGCCCGAATCGTCAACGAGCAGTACTTC
CASSPGLAGARIVNEQYF
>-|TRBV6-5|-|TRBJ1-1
TGTGCCAGCAGTTACTCGGGGGTAATGAACACTGAAGCTTTCTTT
CASSYSGVMNTEAFF
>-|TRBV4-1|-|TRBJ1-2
TGCGCCAGCAGCCAAGGCGAGGGGACTAACTATGGCTACACCTTC
CASSQGEGTNYGYTF
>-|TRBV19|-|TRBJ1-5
TGTGCCAGTAGTTTTCCAAGGCAGCCCCAGCATTTT
CASSFPRQPQHF
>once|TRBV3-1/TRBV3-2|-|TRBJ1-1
TGTGCCAGCACATTTGGAGGGTCTCCTGAAGCTTTCTTT
CASTFGGSPEAFF
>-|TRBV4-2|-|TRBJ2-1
TGTGCCAGCAGCCAAGAATTCCATAGCTCCTACAATGAGCAGTTCTTC
CASSQEFHSSYNEQFF
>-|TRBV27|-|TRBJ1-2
TGTGCCAGCAGTCCTACAGGGTACGGCTACACCTTC
CASSPTGYGYTF
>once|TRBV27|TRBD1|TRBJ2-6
TGTGCCAGCAGTCCGAGGGGGCTAACCTTTGGGGCCAACGTCCTGACTTTC
CASSPRGLTFGANVLTF
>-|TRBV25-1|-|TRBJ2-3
TGTGCCAGCAGCGAGGGAACATCGGATACGCAGTATTTT
CASSEGTSDTQYF
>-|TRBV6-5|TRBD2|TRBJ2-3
TGTGCCAGCAGTTCTAGCGGGAGGGGGGTAGATACGCAGTATTTT
CASSSSGRGVDTQYF
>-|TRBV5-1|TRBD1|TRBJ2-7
TGCGCCAGCAGCTTGGCGCCACAGGGGGCGGTGGACGAGCAGTACTTC
CASSLAPQGAVDEQYF
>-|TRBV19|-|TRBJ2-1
TGTGCCAGTACCGAGGTAGAGGGTCTCCATGAGCAGTTCTTC
CASTEVEGLHEQFF
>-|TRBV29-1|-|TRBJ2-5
TGCAGCGTAGGAGGTGGAGGAGGAGAGACCCAGTACTTC
CSVGGGGGETQYF
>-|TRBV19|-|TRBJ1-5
TGTGCCAGTAGTAGACCTCACAGGGAGGGGAGCAATCAGCCCCAGCATTTT
CASSRPHREGSNQPQHF
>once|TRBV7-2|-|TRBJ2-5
TGTGCCAGCAGCTTTTGGTACGAGGGGGAGACCCAGTACTTC
CASSFWYEGETQYF
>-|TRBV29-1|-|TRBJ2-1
TGCAGCGTTGAGATGGGGGCTAGGGCATACAATGAGCAGTTCTTC
CSVEMGARAYNEQFF
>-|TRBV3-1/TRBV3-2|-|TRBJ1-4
TGTGCCAGCAGCCAAGCAAACAGAGCAACTAATGAAAAACTGTTTTTT
CASSQANRATNEKLFF
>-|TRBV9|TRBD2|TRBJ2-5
TGTGCCAGCAGCCCGGGGGGACGAGAGACCCAGTACTTC
CASSPGGRETQYF
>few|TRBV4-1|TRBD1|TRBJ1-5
TGCGCCAGCAGCCGAGAGACAGGGGTGAATCAGCCCCAGCATTTT
CASSRETGVNQPQHF
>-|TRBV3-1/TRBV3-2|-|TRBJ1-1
TGTGCCAGCAGCCAAGTTCGAGCGAGCACTGAAGCTTTCTTT
CASSQVRASTEAFF
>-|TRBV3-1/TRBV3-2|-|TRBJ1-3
TGTGCCAGCAGCCAAGATCAGGTGGAAGGAAACACCATATATTTT
CASSQDQVEGNTIYF
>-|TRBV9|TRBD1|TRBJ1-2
TGTGCCAGCAGCGTAGGGAGACAGGGAACAATCTATGGCTACACCTTC
CASSVGRQGTIYGYTF
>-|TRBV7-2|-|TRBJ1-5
TGTGCCAGCAGTCCAGATATGGTTCAGCCCCAGCATTTT
CASSPDMVQPQHF
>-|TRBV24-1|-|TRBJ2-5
TGTGCCACCAGTGATTTTGGGGGCCGGGAGACCCAGTACTTC
CATSDFGGRETQYF
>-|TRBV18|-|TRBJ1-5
TGTGCCAGCTCGCCAAATCAGGGAAAGAATCAGCCCCAGCATTTT
CASSPNQGKNQPQHF
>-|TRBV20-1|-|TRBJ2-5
TGCAGTGCTAGTAGCTTGGGGTCCCAAGAGACCCAGTACTTC
CSASSLGSQETQYF
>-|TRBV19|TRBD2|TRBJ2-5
TGTGCCAGTAGTATCGCTAGCGGAGCAGAGACCCAGTACTTC
CASSIASGAETQYF
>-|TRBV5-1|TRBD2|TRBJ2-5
TGCGCCAGCAACGGACTAGCGGGGGGCAGCCAAGAGACCCAGTACTTC
CASNGLAGGSQETQYF
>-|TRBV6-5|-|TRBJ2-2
TGTGCCAGCAGTTTGTCTGGGGGAGTGAGGACCGGGGAGCTGTTTTTT
CASSLSGGVRTGELFF
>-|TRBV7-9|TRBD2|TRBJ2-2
TGTGCCAGCAGCTTCCCTAGCGGGACAGCCCCCGGGGAGCTGTTTTTT
CASSFPSGTAPGELFF
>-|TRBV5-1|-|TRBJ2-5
TGCGCCAGCAGCCCTCCGGAGGCCCAAGAGACCCAGTACTTC
CASSPPEAQETQYF
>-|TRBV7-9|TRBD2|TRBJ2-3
TGTGCCAGCAGCCCGGGGGGGGGCTGGGCAGATACGCAGTATTTT
CASSPGGGWADTQYF
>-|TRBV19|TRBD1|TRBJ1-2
TGTGCCAGTAGAAACACAGGGGGAGCCTATGGCTACACCTTC
CASRNTGGAYGYTF
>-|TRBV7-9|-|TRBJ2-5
TGTGCCAGCACCTCGGGGGAAGAGACCCAGTACTTC
CASTSGEETQYF
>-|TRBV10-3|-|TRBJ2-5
TGTGCCATCACTGGCCGATTAGCCAGGGAGTGGAATGAAGAGACCCAGTACTTC
CAITGRLAREWNEETQYF
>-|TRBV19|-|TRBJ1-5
TGTGCCAGTAGTGGTTCAGTTTATCAGCCCCAGCATTTT
CASSGSVYQPQHF
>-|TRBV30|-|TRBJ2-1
TGTGCCTGGAGTGTTATGGGGCTTCTCTCCTACAATGAGCAGTTCTTC
CAWSVMGLLSYNEQFF
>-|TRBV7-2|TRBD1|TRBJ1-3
TGTGCCAGCAGCTCGGGACAGCTCTCTGGAAACACCATATATTTT
CASSSGQLSGNTIYF
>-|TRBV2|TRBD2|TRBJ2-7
TGTGCCAGCAGTGCATTAGCGGGGGGCTACGAGCAGTACTTC
CASSALAGGYEQYF